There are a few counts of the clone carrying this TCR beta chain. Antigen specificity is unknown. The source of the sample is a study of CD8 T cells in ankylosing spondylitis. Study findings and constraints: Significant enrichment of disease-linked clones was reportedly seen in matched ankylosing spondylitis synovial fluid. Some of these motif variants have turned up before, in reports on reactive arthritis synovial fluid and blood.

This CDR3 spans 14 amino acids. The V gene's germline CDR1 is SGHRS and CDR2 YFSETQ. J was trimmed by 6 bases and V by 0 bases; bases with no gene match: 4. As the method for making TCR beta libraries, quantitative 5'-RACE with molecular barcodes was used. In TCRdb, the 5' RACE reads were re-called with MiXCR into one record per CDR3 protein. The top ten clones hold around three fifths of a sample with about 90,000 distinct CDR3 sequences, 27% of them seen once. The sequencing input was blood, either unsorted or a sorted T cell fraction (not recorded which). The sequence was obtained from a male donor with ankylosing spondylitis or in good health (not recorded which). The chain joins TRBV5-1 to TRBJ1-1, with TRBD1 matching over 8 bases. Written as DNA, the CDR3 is TGCGCCAGCAGCTTGGACCCAGGGGGCCCTGAAGCTTTCTTT. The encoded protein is CASSLDPGGPEAFF.